Sequencing of this T cell receptor (beta chain) was carried out in a study of beta chain features in type 1 diabetes. This clone has only a few counts. Sequencing targeted expressed TCRB transcripts, as all isolated RNA had been reverse transcribed. The average output of naive, central memory and regulatory T cell samples was roughly 3.6 million reads. Some clones are missing from TCRdb's copy, which holds only in-frame ones; the method was immunoSEQ multiplex PCR. The data hold roughly 300,000 clones, with 8% observed a single time. The CDR3 loop spans 13 amino acids. Germline V lookup: CDR1 MNHNY, CDR2 SVGAGI (reference sequence). V gave up 5 bases and J gave up 7 bases; unmatched junction bases: 6. Sorting that relied on CD45RO/CCR7/CD25/CD127/CD95/CD27 yielded CD4+ naive, central memory, regulatory and stem cell-like memory cells.

The sequenced sample was central memory CD4+ T cells from blood. The V call is TRBV6-6, the J call TRBJ2-5; 8 bases map to TRBD2. The sequence was obtained from a woman younger than 35 in good health. In DNA form, the CDR3 reads TGTGCCAGCAGTCCGGGACTAGGGGGGACCCAGTACTTC. Amino acids: CASSPGLGGTQYF.